This T cell receptor (beta chain) originates from a study of T cells in Graves' hyperthyroidism and ophthalmopathy. This clonotype was found a few times. What it recognizes is unknown. Study-wide findings and caveats: Ophthalmopathy could be told apart from stable hyperthyroidism with a 13 V-J model. Most clonotypes expanded in the thyroid (above 0.001) were also present in blood. A median about 6.5 months before onset, the model predicted ophthalmopathy.

Regions amplified from RNA transcripts were the TCR beta CDR3 regions. With the HTBI primer set, the TCR CDR3 went through a first round of RT-PCR. A single record per CDR3 protein comes from TCRdb applying MiXCR to the multiplex PCR reads. The data hold about 500,000 distinct CDR3 sequences, with approximately 15% observed a single time. Sequencing used blood. The origin of this receptor is a woman aged 18 to 35 with Graves' hyperthyroidism.

DNA of the CDR3: TGTGCCAGTAGTTTCTTTGAACCCCATCAGCCCCAGCATTTT. Protein product: CASSFFEPHQPQHF. The J gene is TRBJ1-5, the V gene TRBV19; no definite D call. V was cut by 5 bases and J by 5 bases, with 13 bases left in between. The CDR3 spans 14 residues. The germline V gene encodes CDR1 LNHDA and CDR2 SQIVND (reference sequence). The full variable domain, completed using reference TRBV19 and TRBJ1-5, is DGGITQSPKYLFRKEGQNVTLSCEQNLNHDAMYWYRQDPGQGLRLIYYSQIVNDFQKGDIAEGYSVSREKKESFPLTVTSAQKNPTAFYLCASSFFEPHQPQHFGDGTRLSIL.